The entry below describes one T cell receptor beta chain. Antigen unknown. This entry belongs to a study of response to subunit inactivated influenza vaccine. Overall study results and limits: It was the authors' suggestion that each seasonal influenza vaccination recruits few new T cells.

The CDR3 loop spans 16 amino acids. V was clipped by 1 base and J by 3 bases; unmatched bases: 7. Germline V gene lookup returns CDR1 DFQATT and CDR2 SNEGSKA (reference sequence). TCRdb re-called the RT-PCR reads with MiXCR, one entry per CDR3 protein. This table has around 540,000 distinct CDR3 sequences, about 11% appearing once. The V call is TRBV20-1, the J call TRBJ2-3, with 10 nucleotides matching TRBD2. This specimen consisted of PBMCs from blood, obtained on the day of vaccination. This TCR was recovered from a man over 45 who received an inactivated influenza vaccine. CDR3 protein: CSARGTSGVGTDTQYF. Written as DNA, the CDR3 is TGCAGTGCTAGAGGAACTAGCGGGGTCGGTACAGATACGCAGTATTTT.